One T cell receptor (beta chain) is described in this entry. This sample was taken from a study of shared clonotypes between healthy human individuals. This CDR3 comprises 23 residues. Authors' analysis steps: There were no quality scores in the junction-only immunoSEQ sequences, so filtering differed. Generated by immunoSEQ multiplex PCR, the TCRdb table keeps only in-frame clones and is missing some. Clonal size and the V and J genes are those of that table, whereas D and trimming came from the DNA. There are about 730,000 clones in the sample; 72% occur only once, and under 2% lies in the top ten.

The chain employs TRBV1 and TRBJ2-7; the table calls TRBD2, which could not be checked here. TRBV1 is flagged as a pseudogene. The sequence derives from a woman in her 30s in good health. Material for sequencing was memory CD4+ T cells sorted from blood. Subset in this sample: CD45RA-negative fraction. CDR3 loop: CTSSQEERNWSSGRGGPRYEQYF. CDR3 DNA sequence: TGCACCAGCAGCCAAGAGGAGAGAAATTGGTCTAGCGGGAGAGGAGGTCCACGGTACGAGCAGTACTTC.